This note documents a single TCR beta chain sequence. These data come from a study of shared T cell receptors in the human thymus. Profiled with immunoSEQ multiplex PCR; TCRdb holds only in-frame clones, not every one. Found here are approximately 760,000 clones, 70% to 90% of them singletons; the top ten hold roughly 0.01%. V lost 3 bases, J lost 5 bases, and 12 bases stayed unmatched. The CDR3 is 17 residues long. Germline V CDR1 and CDR2: SGHRS, YFSETQ. These records were also assigned to another study, of human thymus T cells.

The chain links TRBV5-1 to TRBJ2-1, with 9 bases aligning to TRBD1. The sequenced sample consisted of thymocytes. This sequence originates from a girl less than two years old with a congenital heart defect. The CDR3 DNA is TGCGCCAGCAGCTCTAGGACAGGGGCAAATATTCACAATGAGCAGTTCTTC. Encoded protein: CASSSRTGANIHNEQFF.